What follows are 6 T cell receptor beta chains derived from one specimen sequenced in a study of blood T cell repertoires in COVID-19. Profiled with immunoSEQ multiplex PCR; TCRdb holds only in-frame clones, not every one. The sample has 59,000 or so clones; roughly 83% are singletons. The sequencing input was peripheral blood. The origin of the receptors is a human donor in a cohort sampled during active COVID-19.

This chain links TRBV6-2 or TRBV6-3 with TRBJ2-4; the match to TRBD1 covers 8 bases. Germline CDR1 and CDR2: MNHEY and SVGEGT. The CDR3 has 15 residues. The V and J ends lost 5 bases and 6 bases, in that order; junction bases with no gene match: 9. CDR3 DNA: TGTGCCAGCAGTCTAAAGACAGGGGCGAGAAACATTCAGTACTTC. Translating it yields CASSLKTGARNIQYF.

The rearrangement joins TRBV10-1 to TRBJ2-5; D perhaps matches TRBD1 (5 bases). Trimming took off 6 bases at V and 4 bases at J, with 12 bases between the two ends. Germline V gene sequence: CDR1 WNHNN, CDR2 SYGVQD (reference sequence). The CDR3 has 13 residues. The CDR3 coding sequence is TGCGCCAGCAGGGACCCAGGGATAGAGACCCAGTACTTC. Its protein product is CASRDPGIETQYF.

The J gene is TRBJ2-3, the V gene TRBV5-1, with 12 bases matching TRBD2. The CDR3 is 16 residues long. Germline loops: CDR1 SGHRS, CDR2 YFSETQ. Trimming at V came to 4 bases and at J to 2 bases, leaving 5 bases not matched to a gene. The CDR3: CASSARTSGATDTQYF. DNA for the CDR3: TGCGCCAGCAGCGCAAGGACTAGCGGGGCCACAGATACGCAGTATTTT.

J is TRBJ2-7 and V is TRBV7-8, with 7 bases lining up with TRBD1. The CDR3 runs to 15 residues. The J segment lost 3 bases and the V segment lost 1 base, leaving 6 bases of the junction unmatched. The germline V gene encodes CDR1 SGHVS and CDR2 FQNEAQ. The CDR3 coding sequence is TGTGCCAGCAGCTTAGAAGGGACAGACCACTACGAGCAGTACTTC. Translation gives CASSLEGTDHYEQYF.

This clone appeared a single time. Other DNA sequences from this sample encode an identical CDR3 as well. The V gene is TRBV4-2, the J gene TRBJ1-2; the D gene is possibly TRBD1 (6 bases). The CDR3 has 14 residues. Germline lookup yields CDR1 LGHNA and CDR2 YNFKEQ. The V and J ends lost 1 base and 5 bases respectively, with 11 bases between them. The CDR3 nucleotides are TGTGCCAGCAGCCAAGCAGGGGTCTGGTATGGCTACACCTTC. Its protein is CASSQAGVWYGYTF.

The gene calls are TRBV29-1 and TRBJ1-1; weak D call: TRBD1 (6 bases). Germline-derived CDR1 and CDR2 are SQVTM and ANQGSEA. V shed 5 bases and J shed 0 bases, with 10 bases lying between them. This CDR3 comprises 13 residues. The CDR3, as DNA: TGCAGCGTTCGGGGACACCTGAACACTGAAGCTTTCTTT. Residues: CSVRGHLNTEAFF.